What follows describes a single T cell receptor beta chain. The target antigen is unknown. This sample is part of a study of T cell responses to AZD1222 COVID-19 vaccine. This table comes from immunoSEQ multiplex PCR, and its TCRdb copy is limited to in-frame clones, with some not included. The sample contains roughly 140,000 clones, 85% to 95% of which appear only once. General study results and limits: The CD4 TCRs associated with vaccination extended across spike and predominated at 160-218 and 743-854. There were repertoire samples only from the period after the peak T cell response.

Trimming removed 8 bases at V and 4 bases at J, with 14 bases between. The CDR3 spans 13 residues. The chain is built from TRBV12-3 or TRBV12-4 and TRBJ1-2; possible D gene TRBD1, 5 bases. Sequences were derived from peripheral blood, sampled on day 0 of MenACWY control vaccination. The origin of this receptor is an adult in good health. CDR3 DNA sequence: TGTGCCAGCGTCAGGGCAAGGGGCTATGGCTACACCTTC. Protein: CASVRARGYGYTF.